This T cell receptor beta chain was retrieved from a study of shared clonotypes between healthy human individuals. Study findings and constraints: In general, naive subsets displayed greater estimated richness than memory subsets did. It was anticipated that sequencing depth would influence how many clonotypes donors shared.

Each sample came from a Caucasian adult donor living in Nashville, Tennessee. The authors divided CD4+ cells into CD45RA+ naive and CD45RA-negative memory subsets. The table came from immunoSEQ multiplex PCR; TCRdb's copy has only in-frame clones and leaves some out. The sample includes roughly 1,100,000 clones, 60% to 80% of them seen just once. This clone was counted a single time. As yet, its antigen is unknown. This clonotype was obtained from a man younger than 35 in good health. The sample comprised memory CD4+ T cells sorted from blood. Subset defined: CD45RA-negative fraction.

The CDR3 spells CASSYLRGAKNIQYF. CDR3 nucleotides: TGTGCCAGCAGTTACCTAAGAGGAGCCAAAAACATTCAGTACTTC. The V gene is TRBV6-5, the J gene TRBJ2-4, with unresolved D. CDR1 is MNHEY and CDR2 is SVGAGI in the germline V gene. Trimming removed 2 bases at V and 0 bases at J, with 8 bases between. The CDR3 has 15 residues.